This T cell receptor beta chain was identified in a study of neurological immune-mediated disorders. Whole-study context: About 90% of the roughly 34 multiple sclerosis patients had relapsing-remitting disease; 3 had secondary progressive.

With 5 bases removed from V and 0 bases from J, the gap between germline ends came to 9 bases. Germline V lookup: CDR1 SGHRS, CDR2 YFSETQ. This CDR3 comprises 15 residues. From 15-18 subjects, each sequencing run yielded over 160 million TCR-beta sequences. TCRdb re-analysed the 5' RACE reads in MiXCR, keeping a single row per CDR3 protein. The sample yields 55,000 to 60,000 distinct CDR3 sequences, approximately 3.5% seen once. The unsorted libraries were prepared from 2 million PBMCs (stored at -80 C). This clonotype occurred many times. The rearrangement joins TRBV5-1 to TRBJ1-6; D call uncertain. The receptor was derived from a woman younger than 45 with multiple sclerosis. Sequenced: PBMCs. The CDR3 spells CASSPDSSYNSPLHF. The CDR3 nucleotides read TGCGCCAGCAGTCCAGATAGCTCCTATAATTCACCCCTCCACTTT. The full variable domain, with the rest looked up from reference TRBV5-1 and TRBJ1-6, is KAGVTQTPRYLIKTRGQQVTLSCSPISGHRSVSWYQQTPGQGLQFLFEYFSETQRNKGNFPGRFSGRQFSNSRSEMNVSTLELGDSALYLCASSPDSSYNSPLHFGNGTRLTVT.